This entry describes one T cell receptor beta chain. Its antigen is still unknown. It has no much larger one-base neighbor in the sample; base qualities were not kept. Including cysteine and phenylalanine, the CDR3 has 13 amino acids. Just the 39-base CDR3 DNA is kept, in frame starting at base 1. CDR1 and CDR2, looked up from the germline V gene, are KGHSH and LQKENI. Cut back by 6 bases and 6 bases, the V and J ends lie 15 bases apart. The immunoSEQ assay was used to generate TCR beta chain sequences from genomic DNA. In the authors' own workflow: CDR3 sequences not starting with the conserved framework cysteine at position 104 were manually removed. To get clonality, the normalized Shannon's Diversity Index was subtracted from one, giving values from 0 (maximal diversity) to 1 (oligoclonal). To check whether a given CDR3 had different frequencies in two samples, for example brain versus blood, chi-squared comparison-of-proportions tests were used. Public clonotypes were found through immuneACCESS searches, while the VDJdb browser was used to judge similarity to known antiviral clonotypes. In its TCRdb copy, this immuneACCESS table keeps in-frame sequences only and misses some clones. Where compared with another copy, unresolved V genes explain less than half of these, and the others have no known cause. V and J calls and clone size are as listed in that table; D and trimming were resolved from the DNA. The sample profile shows under 150,000 clones; around 94% of them were found once. About 4% of the sample goes to the ten largest clones.

The data are from a study of brain T cells in children with intractable seizures (dated by TCRdb to about 2021). Concerning the study at large: Resected brain tissue from roughly 53 pediatric epilepsy surgery cases was first screened for immune gene transcripts using a NanoString immunology panel. About 70% of the 12 selected surgery cases also had pre-surgery blood sequenced, which left four cases with brain tissue only. Results and caveats for the whole study, not just this receptor: Because pre- and post-surgery blood were sequenced to different depths, clones absent from the pre-surgery sample may reflect undersampling. The patients' HCMV serostatus was not known, and viral specificity was inferred solely from CDR3 sequence similarity.

The time point label here, explained by the study, means: resected brain tissue, or blood drawn just prior to surgery. The surgery cases showing the highest brain T cell transcript signatures were chosen for TCR beta chain sequencing of brain tissue and, when available, of blood. Before surgery, patients had received at least one anti-epileptic drug. TCR-sequenced patients were children with drug-resistant epilepsy due to tuberous sclerosis complex, focal cortical dysplasia, Rasmussen encephalitis or hemimegalencephaly. Blood samples were collected immediately before the epilepsy surgery. Bulk genomic DNA was isolated from unsorted brain tissue and whole blood using the Monarch genomic DNA purification kit.

The rearrangement combines TRBV18 with TRBJ2-7; D gene: possibly TRBD2, on 6 matching bases. This TCR was recovered from a boy younger than two with hemimegalencephaly and intractable seizures. This material consisted of peripheral blood, taken at surgery. The bases read TGTGCCAGCTCTCCTCTCCAGGGAGGCGAGCAGTACTTC. This encodes CASSPLQGGEQYF.